This T cell receptor (beta chain) stems from a study of blood T cell repertoires in COVID-19 (dated by TCRdb to about 2020). A note on the overall study: The collaborator samples originated in the United States, Italy and Spain and spanned the acute and convalescent phases of COVID-19. A de-identified subject ID, COVID-19 status, age in years and sex were almost always included in the sample metadata. Subjects who had been exposed to COVID-19, were actively infected with it, or had recovered from it provided the deeply sampled blood TCRbeta repertoires that made up the dataset. The prospective study material was composed of cDNA or gDNA derived from T cells, B-cell-depleted T cells, or PBMCs. Samples were obtained from the ongoing ImmuneRACE study (first 160 participants) and from 1,254 subjects provided by 6 global collaborators. Where available, HLA class I and class II types were taken from metadata supplied by the sample provider and were not determined by assay-based typing. The repertoires were released in a freely available public database meant as a resource for research on the immune response to SARS-CoV-2. General findings and caveats noted by the study authors: How much clinical and demographic metadata was included differed by source and by participant, and the metadata was provided uncurated.

The junction shows trimming of 5 bases on V and 3 bases on J, and the gene matches do not reach 5 bases of it. Its CDR3 holds 15 amino acids, cysteine through phenylalanine. CDR3 DNA only is kept here, 45 bases in frame from base 1. The germline V gene (reference sequence) sets CDR1 to SEHNR and CDR2 to FQNEAQ. Each collaborating institution followed its own protocols to collect whole blood in K2EDTA tubes. For TCRbeta analysis, collaborators shipped samples in one of three forms: frozen whole blood, isolated PBMCs, or DNA extracted from either of those sample types. Worth noting for this clone: What this receptor recognizes is not known. There are no base qualities to consult, and no much larger clone falls within one base.

TCRbeta CDR3 regions were amplified from genomic DNA by means of the immunoSEQ Assay, a bias-controlled multiplex PCR. In the original analysis: The number of nucleated cells in each sample was estimated from the amplification of reference gene primers within the assay. Sequence reads were collapsed and filtered to measure the absolute abundance of every unique TCRbeta CDR3 rearrangement. For each sample, productive Simpson clonality was calculated by taking the square root of Simpson's diversity index across productive rearrangements. TCRdb retrieved this table from immuneACCESS and kept in-frame rearrangements only. Not all clones are present; in checked studies, unresolved V genes account for under half, and no reason is known for the remainder. The V and J calls and clone size were taken over from that table, and D and trimming were inferred from the DNA. Present in this sample are 200,000 or so clones, almost 80% of which were seen just once. Roughly 17% of the sample rests with the top ten.

The origin of this receptor is a man aged 55 to 70 with active or convalescent COVID-19. The sequence joins TRBV7-9 to TRBJ2-1, with 9 central nucleotides matching TRBD2. The sample comprised peripheral blood. The DNA sequence follows: TGTGCCAGCAGCCCCCGACTAGCGGTCTACAATGAGCAGTTCTTC. It encodes CASSPRLAVYNEQFF.